The rows below give T cell receptor beta chains drawn from one sample of a study of CD8+ T cells in alopecia areata. Sequenced by immunoSEQ multiplex PCR; TCRdb stores in-frame clones only, minus some. The sample records under 300,000 clones, about three fifths being singletons. The sample was CD4+ T cells sorted from blood, taken between weeks 51 and 52, from a patient treated with tofacitinib. The receptors originated from a human donor with alopecia areata. CDR3s include the opening cysteine and the closing phenylalanine or tryptophan. Clone size appears in some rows only: once, few, many, or a class for an expanded clone.

15,few,TRBV6-1,CASRGDRGRNQPQHF
13,-,TRBV11-1,CASSLDRAQPQHF
14,-,TRBV7-9,CASTLTGRTGELFF
15,-,TRBV7-2,CASSTTSGYTDTQYF
15,-,TRBV7-2,CASRNSGFNTDTQYF
13,-,TRBV6-5,CASSWGGDSPLHF
14,-,TRBV5-4,CASGLAGMEETQYF
15,-,TRBV11-2,CASSLLPTPLYGYTF
14,once,TRBV6-5,CASTPGGDGNTIYF
15,-,TRBV30,CAWGLFSSGANVLTF
12,-,TRBV29-1,CSVAGGSYEQYF
16,-,TRBV5-1,CASSLVLAGTQETQYF
15,few,TRBV5-1,CASMVRRGSEETQYF
14,-,TRBV5-6,CASSLWRNTGELFF
15,-,TRBV19,CASSMSPRDTGELFF
12,-,TRBV2,CASRAGGAGYTF
14,-,TRBV5-1,CASSLQGDNQPQHF
13,-,TRBV19,CARNGQNNQPQHF
13,once,TRBV7-2,CASSWDRVNEQYF
14,few,TRBV11-2,CASSLPRPPWEQYF
15,-,TRBV5-5,CASTYEGRSYNEQFF
13,few,TRBV4-3,CASSQVLSQPQHF
14,-,TRBV7-9,CASRGQGSYNEQFF
15,-,TRBV7-2,CASSFRRAGNYEQYF
16,few,TRBV6-5,CASSYWRGGRDDTQYF
15,few,TRBV19,CASSIGRASWQPQHF
13,once,TRBV6-5,CASGRGVAYEQYF
14,-,TRBV6-1,CASLDIYSYNEQFF
16,-,TRBV19,CASSSTVDANTGELFF
17,few,TRBV10-3,CAISEDRKTVAGNTIYF